Listed below are T cell receptor beta chains from one sample, sequenced in a study of blood T cell repertoires in COVID-19. Clones were read by immunoSEQ multiplex PCR, and TCRdb kept only the in-frame ones, dropping some. The table records roughly 60,000 clones, around 90% of them present only once. The sequenced sample was peripheral blood. All receptors derive from a human donor in a cohort sampled during active COVID-19. The CDR3 runs from the conserved cysteine through the conserved F or W.

TRBJ2-7	TRBV7-2	CASSLARDRAYEQYF
TRBJ1-1	TRBV20-1	CSARLTGGAFF
TRBJ1-2	TRBV9	CASSVEDRGRRGYTF
TRBJ1-2	TRBV24-1	CATSDLLGYGYTF
TRBJ1-3	TRBV18	CASSPTSRNTIYF
TRBJ2-2	TRBV9	CASSILQGTTGELFF
TRBJ2-5	TRBV11-3	CASSRGPRETQYF
TRBJ2-3	TRBV7-8	CASSLGTISETQYF
TRBJ1-2	TRBV7-9	CASSRDTFYGYTF
TRBJ1-2	TRBV7-2	CASSSQTDFYGYTF
TRBJ1-2	TRBV6-4	CASSVRTGESYTF